This is a list of T cell receptor beta chains from one sample in a study of blood T cells in healthy people across ages. MiXCR, run by TCRdb on the 5' RACE reads, gives a single entry per CDR3 protein. The sample yields 950,000 to 1,200,000 distinct CDR3 sequences, roughly two fifths seen once. The sample consisted of blood. Source of these receptors: a man between 18 and 35 years old in good health. CDR3s include the opening cysteine and the closing phenylalanine or tryptophan. The D gene is left open where the match is weak. Clone size is stated in some rows and not others, as once, few, many or a class when expanded.

>few|TRBV20-1|TRBD2|TRBJ2-3
CSASYTSGGFTDTQYF
TGCAGTGCTAGCTATACTAGCGGGGGTTTCACAGATACGCAGTATTTT
>.|TRBV12-5|.|TRBJ1-1
CASGLVSARVTEAFF
TGTGCTAGTGGTTTGGTAAGCGCTAGGGTCACTGAAGCTTTCTTT
>.|TRBV4-3|TRBD2|TRBJ2-3
CASSRDGLAGEVDTQYF
TGCGCCAGCAGCCGAGACGGACTAGCGGGGGAGGTAGATACGCAGTATTTT
>.|TRBV7-2|.|TRBJ2-7
CASSQVREPYEQYF
TGTGCCAGCAGCCAGGTGAGGGAGCCTTACGAGCAGTACTTC
>.|TRBV28|.|TRBJ1-6
CASIHREGHSPLHF
TGTGCCAGCATTCACAGAGAGGGGCATTCACCCCTCCACTTT
>once|TRBV4-3|.|TRBJ1-3
CASSQGRSGAIGNTIYF
TGCGCCAGCAGCCAAGGTCGGTCAGGGGCTATTGGAAACACCATATATTTT
>few|TRBV7-2|TRBD1|TRBJ1-1
CASSTRGMSAEAFF
TGTGCCAGCAGCACCAGGGGGATGAGCGCTGAAGCTTTCTTT
>few|TRBV6-2/TRBV6-3|.|TRBJ2-7
CASSNDRTYEQYF
TGTGCCAGCAGCAACGACAGGACCTACGAGCAGTACTTC
>.|TRBV7-9|.|TRBJ2-3
CASSLAGRAGYTQYF
TGTGCCAGCAGCTTAGCCGGCAGGGCAGGTTATACGCAGTATTTT
>few|TRBV30|.|TRBJ1-2
CAWPPGPSNYGYTF
TGTGCCTGGCCCCCGGGACCGTCGAACTATGGCTACACCTTC
>.|TRBV6-4|TRBD1|TRBJ2-6
CASSDDKGQGGSGANVLTF
TGTGCCAGCAGTGATGATAAGGGACAGGGCGGCTCTGGGGCCAACGTCCTGACTTTC
>few|TRBV7-2|TRBD2|TRBJ2-2
CASSRLAGSNTGELFF
TGTGCCAGCAGCCGACTAGCGGGTTCGAACACCGGGGAGCTGTTTTTT
>.|TRBV5-5|.|TRBJ2-3
CASSLVGGGSFHTQYF
TGTGCCAGCAGCTTGGTTGGGGGCGGATCTTTCCATACGCAGTATTTT
>.|TRBV2|.|TRBJ2-3
CASSEALRDTQYF
TGTGCCAGCAGTGAAGCGCTTCGAGATACGCAGTATTTT
>once|TRBV27|.|TRBJ1-4
CASSSFLNEKLFF
TGTGCCAGCAGTTCTTTTTTGAATGAAAAACTGTTTTTT
>few|TRBV10-3|.|TRBJ2-7
CAIRPRGGSSYEQYF
TGTGCCATCAGGCCCCGAGGGGGAAGCTCCTACGAGCAGTACTTC
>many|TRBV6-6|TRBD2|TRBJ2-5
CASSPGLGAYF
TGTGCCAGCAGTCCGGGACTAGGGGCGTACTTC
>few|TRBV6-2/TRBV6-3|.|TRBJ1-2
CASTEDRFGGYTF
TGTGCCAGCACCGAGGACCGGTTTGGTGGCTACACCTTC
>.|TRBV6-5|.|TRBJ1-5
CASSRGRDQPQHF
TGTGCCAGCAGCAGGGGCCGTGATCAGCCCCAGCATTTT
>.|TRBV11-3|TRBD1|TRBJ2-7
CASSRRTGSYNEQYF
TGTGCCAGCAGCCGGCGGACAGGATCCTACAATGAGCAGTACTTC
>few|TRBV25-1|TRBD1|TRBJ2-5
CASSEPRQGWETQYF
TGTGCCAGCAGTGAGCCAAGACAGGGCTGGGAGACCCAGTACTTC
>few|TRBV6-1|.|TRBJ2-1
CASSPGLDGWFF
TGTGCCAGCAGCCCCGGGCTGGACGGCTGGTTCTTC
>.|TRBV27|.|TRBJ1-1
CASSLVTGRTEAFF
TGTGCCAGCAGCTTAGTAACAGGGCGAACTGAAGCTTTCTTT
>few|TRBV2|TRBD1|TRBJ1-2
CASSAGTGKVYGYTF
TGTGCCAGCAGTGCCGGGACAGGAAAAGTCTATGGCTACACCTTC